This TCR beta chain emerged from a study of cytomegalovirus exposure and HLA in healthy donors. As for the study in general: A preliminary data release comprised roughly 85 million unique TCRs obtained from HLA-typed donors.

Deletions cut 3 bases from V and 4 bases from J, with 6 bases between. Germline lookup yields CDR1 SGHNT and CDR2 YENEEA. The length of the CDR3 is 13 residues. 60 Vbeta and 13 Jbeta primers were used in PCR. TCRdb keeps only in-frame clones here, not all; method: immunoSEQ multiplex PCR. The table records roughly 120,000 clones, 65% to 75% of them present only once. This clone was seen a handful of times. V is TRBV11-3 and J is TRBJ2-2; D gene unclear. This TCR was sampled from a man younger than 40 in good health and CMV-seropositive. The sample was PBMCs. CDR3 protein: CASSFYSTGELFF. The CDR3 DNA sequence: TGTGCCAGCAGCTTCTACAGCACCGGGGAGCTGTTTTTT.